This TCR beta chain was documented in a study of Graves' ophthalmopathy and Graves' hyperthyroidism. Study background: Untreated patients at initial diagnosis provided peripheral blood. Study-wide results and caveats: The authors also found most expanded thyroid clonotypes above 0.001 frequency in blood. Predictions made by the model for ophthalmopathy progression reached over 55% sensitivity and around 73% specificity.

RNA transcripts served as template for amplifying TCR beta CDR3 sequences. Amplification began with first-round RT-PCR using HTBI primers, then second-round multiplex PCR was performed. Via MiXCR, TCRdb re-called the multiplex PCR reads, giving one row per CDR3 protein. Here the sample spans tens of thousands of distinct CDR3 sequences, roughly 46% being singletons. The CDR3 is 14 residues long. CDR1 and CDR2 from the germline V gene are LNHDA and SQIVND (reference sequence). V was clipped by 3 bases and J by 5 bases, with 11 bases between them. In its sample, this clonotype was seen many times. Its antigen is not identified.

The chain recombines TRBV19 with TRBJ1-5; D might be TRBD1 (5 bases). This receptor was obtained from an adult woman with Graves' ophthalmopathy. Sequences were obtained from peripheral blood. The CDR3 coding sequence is TGTGCCAGTAGTATGGGCAGGGCGGATCAGCCCCAGCATTTT. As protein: CASSMGRADQPQHF. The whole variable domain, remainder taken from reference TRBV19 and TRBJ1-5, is DGGITQSPKYLFRKEGQNVTLSCEQNLNHDAMYWYRQDPGQGLRLIYYSQIVNDFQKGDIAEGYSVSREKKESFPLTVTSAQKNPTAFYLCASSMGRADQPQHFGDGTRLSIL.